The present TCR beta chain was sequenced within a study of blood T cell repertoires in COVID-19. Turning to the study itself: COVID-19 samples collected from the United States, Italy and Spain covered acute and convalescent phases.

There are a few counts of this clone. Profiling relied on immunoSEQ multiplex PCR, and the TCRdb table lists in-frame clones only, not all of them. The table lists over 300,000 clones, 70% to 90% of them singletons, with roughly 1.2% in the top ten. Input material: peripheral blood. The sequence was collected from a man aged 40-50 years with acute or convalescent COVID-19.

This CDR3 reads CASSLRTGTNQPQHF. CDR3 in DNA: TGTGCCAGTAGTCTACGGACAGGGACCAATCAGCCCCAGCATTTT. V gene TRBV19 combines with J gene TRBJ1-5; 8 nucleotides agree with TRBD1. V shed 5 bases and J 3 bases; nucleotides not matched to a gene: 6. The CDR3 loop spans 15 amino acids. Germline V gene data show CDR1 as LNHDA and CDR2 as SQIVND (reference sequence).